These 29 T cell receptor beta chains came from one sample sequenced in a study of T cell responses to AZD1222 COVID-19 vaccine. The assay was immunoSEQ multiplex PCR, and TCRdb's table has in-frame clones only and misses some. This table has approximately 50,000 clones, roughly three quarters appearing once. The material sequenced was peripheral blood, taken 28 days after the second AZD1222 dose. These receptors originate from an adult who received the AZD1222 COVID-19 vaccine.

This sequence joins TRBV11-2 and TRBJ2-1; 9 nucleotides line up with TRBD2. This CDR3 is 16 amino acids long. With V trimmed by 5 bases and J by 6 bases, 11 bases remained unmatched. Germline CDR1 is SGHAT and CDR2 is FQNNGV. Written as DNA, the CDR3 is TGTGCCAGCAGCCATCTAAGCGGGGGGCCGATCAATGAGCAGTTCTTC. This translates into CASSHLSGGPINEQFF.

The J gene is TRBJ1-2, the V gene TRBV10-2; D is unresolved. CDR1 is WSHSY, CDR2 SAAADI, per germline. Between the trimmed V and J ends, which lost 0 bases and 8 bases, there was a span of 10 bases. The CDR3 runs to 13 residues. Here the CDR3 DNA reads TGCGCCAGCAGTGAGTCGCTCTGGTGGGGCTACACCTTC. It translates to CASSESLWWGYTF.

The chain has TRBV2 and TRBJ1-5, with D perhaps TRBD1 (6 bases). V lost 1 base and J 4 bases, leaving 14 bases between the germline ends. The CDR3 contains 16 residues. The germline gives CDR1 SNHLY, CDR2 FYNNEI. The CDR3 sequence: CASSEGVVGGNQPQHF. The CDR3, as DNA: TGTGCCAGCAGTGAAGGTGTGGTAGGGGGAAATCAGCCCCAGCATTTT.

V gene TRBV5-1 combines with J gene TRBJ2-7, with D tentatively TRBD1 (6 bases). This CDR3 has 12 amino acids. Germline CDR1 reads SGHRS; CDR2 reads YFSETQ. Trimming removed 3 bases at V and 6 bases at J, with 10 bases between. In DNA, the CDR3 is TGCGCCAGCAGCTCAACAGGGCCCGAGCAGTACTTC. Residues: CASSSTGPEQYF.

V usage is TRBV6-5 and J usage is TRBJ1-6, with D tentatively TRBD1 (5 bases). The V gene's germline CDR1 is MNHEY and CDR2 SVGAGI. Deletions cut 4 bases from V and 3 bases from J, with 13 bases between. The CDR3 has 16 residues. The CDR3 reads CASSLAGTLYNSPLHF. The CDR3 DNA follows: TGTGCCAGCAGTTTGGCAGGGACTCTCTATAATTCACCCCTCCACTTT.

The chain links TRBV5-1 to TRBJ2-3; 7 nucleotides agree with TRBD2. This CDR3 is 16 amino acids long. The germline CDR1 and CDR2 sequences are SGHRS and YFSETQ. The J segment lost 3 bases and the V segment lost 4 bases, leaving 11 bases of the junction unmatched. This chain's CDR3 is CASSKYGGSWTDTQYF. The CDR3 DNA reads TGCGCCAGCAGCAAATATGGCGGGAGTTGGACAGATACGCAGTATTTT.

The chain recombines TRBV7-9 with TRBJ2-7, with D unclear. Trimming left V 1 base short and J 0 bases short, with 7 bases between. This CDR3 contains 14 residues. Germline V gene lookup returns CDR1 SEHNR and CDR2 FQNEAQ (reference sequence). CDR3 in DNA: TGTGCCAGCAGCTTAGGCCACGTCTCCTACGAGCAGTACTTC. Residues: CASSLGHVSYEQYF.

The V gene is TRBV20-1, the J gene TRBJ1-5; 9 nucleotides line up with TRBD1. The trim removed 3 bases at V and 6 bases at J, leaving 3 bases unmatched. Germline V gives CDR1 DFQATT, CDR2 SNEGSKA (reference sequence). CDR3 length: 13 amino acids. DNA for the CDR3: TGCAGTGCTAGTTCGACAGGGGGTCAGCCCCAGCATTTT. This encodes CSASSTGGQPQHF.

J is TRBJ1-1 and V is TRBV6-5; D perhaps matches TRBD1 (6 bases). The CDR3 extends over 13 amino acids. The germline V and J ends were trimmed by 6 bases and 9 bases, with 17 bases remaining between them. CDR1 is MNHEY and CDR2 is SVGAGI in the germline V gene. The CDR3 protein is CASSSISQGKAFF. The CDR3 bases are TGTGCCAGCAGCTCGATTTCACAGGGAAAAGCTTTCTTT.

V gene TRBV5-1 combines with J gene TRBJ1-2, with D maybe TRBD1 (6 bases). The CDR3 runs 12 residues. Per germline, CDR1 SGHRS and CDR2 YFSETQ. With 4 bases removed from V and 8 bases from J, the gap between germline ends came to 12 bases. For the CDR3, the DNA is TGCGCCAGCAGCACACAGGGTCGGGGCTACACCTTC. This translates into CASSTQGRGYTF.

This rearrangement joins TRBV7-2 to TRBJ2-3, with 10 bases fitting TRBD2. The trim removed 0 bases at V and 0 bases at J, leaving 6 bases unmatched. The CDR3 contains 18 residues. The germline CDR1 and CDR2 sequences are SGHTA and FQGNSA. The CDR3 protein is CASSLATSSGGSTDTQYF. The CDR3, as DNA: TGTGCCAGCAGCTTAGCGACTTCTAGCGGGGGAAGCACAGATACGCAGTATTTT.

The chain is built from TRBV6-5 and TRBJ2-1, with 15 bases aligning to TRBD2. The germline CDR1 and CDR2 sequences are MNHEY and SVGAGI. CDR3 length equals 16 residues. After removal of 2 bases from V and 7 bases from J, the junction contained 3 bases not matched to a gene. The DNA of the CDR3 is TGTGCCAGCAGTTACGGGGGACTAGCGGGAGGAAATGAGCAGTTCTTC. This encodes CASSYGGLAGGNEQFF.

This rearrangement joins TRBV3-1 (or the pseudogene TRBV3-2) to TRBJ1-5; D unresolved. This CDR3 is built from 15 residues. CDR1 is LGHDT and CDR2 is YNNKEL in the germline V gene (reference sequence). V lost 8 bases, J lost 0 bases, and 14 bases lay in between. The DNA of the CDR3 is TGTGCCAGCTCACGGACGGGTAGTAGCAATCAGCCCCAGCATTTT. Protein: CASSRTGSSNQPQHF.

DNA of the CDR3: TGTGCCACCAGTGGCCTAGGGGACACTAGCTCCTACGAGCAGTACGTC. Its protein product is CATSGLGDTSSYEQYV. The rearrangement links TRBV24-1 to TRBJ2-7, with D perhaps matching TRBD1 (6 bases). The CDR3 consists of 16 residues. V dropped 5 bases and J dropped 0 bases, with 16 bases sitting between them. CDR1 is KGHDR and CDR2 is SFDVKD in the germline V gene.

This chain joins TRBV7-2 and TRBJ1-3, with 8 bases that match TRBD1. The CDR3 totals 14 residues. Germline CDR1 is SGHTA and CDR2 is FQGNSA. V lost 0 bases and J lost 8; bases outside the gene matches: 3. The CDR3 is CASSLAGQGDTIYF. The CDR3 DNA is TGTGCCAGCAGCTTAGCAGGACAGGGCGACACCATATATTTT.

The J gene is TRBJ2-3, the V gene TRBV29-1; 8 bases line up with TRBD1. Per germline, CDR1 SQVTM and CDR2 ANQGSEA. CDR3 size: 15 residues. J lost 0 bases, V lost 6 bases, and 8 bases had no gene match. CDR3 nucleotides: TGCAGCGTCGGACAGGGCAGTGCTAGCACAGATACGCAGTATTTT. Protein: CSVGQGSASTDTQYF.

V is TRBV30 and J is TRBJ2-7; no clear D. V was trimmed by 3 bases and J by 7 bases, leaving 13 bases between them. This CDR3 is built from 12 residues. Germline CDR1 is GTSNPN and CDR2 is SVGIG (reference sequence). CDR3 in DNA: TGTGCCTGGAGCAGCCAGCCCTTGGAGCAGTACTTC. Translation gives CAWSSQPLEQYF. Full variable domain (rest looked up from reference TRBV30 and TRBJ2-7): SQTIHQWPATLVQPVGSPLSLECTVEGTSNPNLYWYRQAAGRGLQLLFYSVGIGQISSEVPQNLSASRPQDRQFILSSKKLLLSDSGFYLCAWSSQPLEQYFGPGTRLTVT.

This chain joins TRBV27 and TRBJ2-7; D uncertain. Looked up from germline, CDR1 is MNHEY and CDR2 is SMNVEV (reference sequence). This CDR3 has 12 residues. The V end was cut by 4 bases, the J end by 3 bases, with 7 bases between. In DNA form, the CDR3 reads TGTGCCAGCAGTTCATTTAACTACGAGCAGTACTTC. Protein sequence: CASSSFNYEQYF.

V and J are TRBV6-6 and TRBJ1-2; 7 nucleotides match TRBD1. J gave up 6 bases and V 7 bases, and 8 bases lay outside the gene matches. The CDR3 is 13 amino acids. CDR1 and CDR2 from the germline V gene are MNHNY and SVGAGI (reference sequence). CDR3 in DNA: TGTGCCAGCACTCCGGACAGGTCGCATGGCTACACCTTC. Amino acids: CASTPDRSHGYTF.

J is TRBJ1-2 and V is TRBV6-5; D uncertain. This CDR3 is built from 14 residues. Trimming removed 6 bases from V and 6 bases from J, with 17 bases in between. CDR1 MNHEY and CDR2 SVGAGI come from the germline V gene. The CDR3 nucleotides are TGTGCCAGCAGCCAAACTCTCCTCGCGAATGGCTACACCTTC. It yields the protein CASSQTLLANGYTF.

The genes are TRBV28 and TRBJ2-5, with 12 positions matching TRBD2. The CDR3 sequence is 15 residues long. CDR1 and CDR2 (germline): MDHEN, SYDVKM. Germline trimming cut 2 bases from V and 4 bases from J; bases unmatched to any gene: 2. The CDR3 is CASSLPGLAGETQYF. The CDR3 coding sequence is TGTGCCAGCAGTTTACCGGGACTAGCGGGAGAGACCCAGTACTTC.

V is TRBV5-1 and J is TRBJ1-2, with 7 bases identical to TRBD1. CDR1 and CDR2 (germline): SGHRS, YFSETQ. The CDR3 has 13 amino acids. The V segment lost 0 bases and the J segment 7 bases; nucleotides outside the gene matches: 3. The CDR3 DNA sequence: TGCGCCAGCAGCTTGGTACAGGGGTTTGGCTACACCTTC. It codes for CASSLVQGFGYTF.

The genes are TRBV28 and TRBJ1-1, with D possibly matching TRBD1 (5 bases). Germline V lookup: CDR1 MDHEN, CDR2 SYDVKM. The CDR3 loop spans 14 amino acids. The ends were cut back, 6 bases at V and 1 base at J, with 12 bases in the middle. The CDR3 sequence: CASRLGTKNTEAFF. The DNA for the CDR3 is TGTGCCAGCAGGCTTGGGACGAAGAACACTGAAGCTTTCTTT.

The J gene is TRBJ1-1, the V gene TRBV6-5, with 8 bases identical to TRBD1. CDR1 and CDR2 from the germline V gene are MNHEY and SVGAGI. V gave up 8 bases and J gave up 1 base; unmatched junction bases: 9. The CDR3 is 15 residues long. CDR3 bases: TGTGCCAGCCGTCGGACAGGGTCTTGGAACACTGAAGCTTTCTTT. As protein: CASRRTGSWNTEAFF.

V is TRBV6-5 and J is TRBJ2-7, with a tentative D call TRBD2 (5 bases). The CDR3 totals 14 residues. Deletions cut 7 bases from V and 4 bases from J, with 17 bases between. Germline CDR1 and CDR2: MNHEY and SVGAGI. This CDR3 is CASKEAGSQYEQYF. CDR3 sequence (DNA): TGTGCCAGCAAGGAGGCAGGCTCTCAATACGAGCAGTACTTC.

CDR3 amino acids: CASSESGGNTIYF. The CDR3 nucleotides are TGTGCCAGCAGTGAATCAGGGGGGAACACCATATATTTT. The J gene is TRBJ1-3, the V gene TRBV25-1; 7 bases align to TRBD1. The length of the CDR3 is 13 residues. From germline, CDR1 is MGHDK and CDR2 SYGVNS. V lost 1 base and J lost 7; bases outside the gene matches: 1.

The V call is TRBV7-8, the J call TRBJ1-1; D gene unclear. Per the germline V gene, CDR1 is SGHVS and CDR2 is FQNEAQ. The CDR3 consists of 13 residues. Deletions cut 5 bases from V and 4 bases from J, with 11 bases between. For the CDR3, the DNA is TGTGCCAGCAGCCAGCGGGTGGTCACTGAAGCTTTCTTT. Its translation: CASSQRVVTEAFF.

The rearrangement uses TRBV7-6 and TRBJ1-1, with D tentatively TRBD1 (5 bases). Germline values: CDR1 SGHVS, CDR2 FNYEAQ. With 0 bases removed from V and 5 bases from J, the gap between germline ends came to 10 bases. This CDR3 is built from 14 residues. As DNA, the CDR3 is TGTGCCAGCAGCTTAGCACCAGGGAATACTGAAGCTTTCTTT. Translation: CASSLAPGNTEAFF. The variable domain in full, completed from reference TRBV7-6 and TRBJ1-1, reads GAGVSQSPRYKVTKRGQDVALRCDPISGHVSLYWYRQALGQGPEFLTYFNYEAQQDKSGLPNDRFSAERPEGSISTLTIQRTEQRDSAMYRCASSLAPGNTEAFFGQGTRLTVV.

This rearrangement joins TRBV3-1 (or the pseudogene TRBV3-2) to TRBJ2-1; no clear D gene. In germline, CDR1 is LGHDT, CDR2 YNNKEL (reference sequence). The CDR3 extends over 12 amino acids. Trimming took 4 bases from V and 8 from J, leaving 9 bases between them. CDR3 sequence (DNA): TGTGCCAGCAGCCTTAACTCGGATGAGCAGTTCTTC. Residues: CASSLNSDEQFF.